The 14 T cell receptor beta chains given below trace back to one sample, sequenced in a study of cytomegalovirus exposure and HLA in healthy donors. Sequencing used immunoSEQ multiplex PCR; TCRdb keeps in-frame clones, though not all of them. The table records approximately 270,000 clones, about 86% of them present only once. Sequenced material: PBMCs. These TCRs come from a woman in her late teens or twenties in good health and CMV-seronegative.

The chain links TRBV6-5 to TRBJ2-5; maybe TRBD2 (5 bases). Germline V gene sequence: CDR1 MNHEY, CDR2 SVGAGI. V was pared by 8 bases and J by 2 bases, with 12 bases between. This CDR3 spans 13 amino acids. For the CDR3, the DNA is TGTGCCAGCCGGGGAACGGTGCAAGAGACCCAGTACTTC. Its translation is CASRGTVQETQYF.

CDR3 coding DNA: TGTGCCAGCAAAAGGGAAGCCGGGACTCCCTACAATGAGCAGTTCTTC. Encoded protein: CASKREAGTPYNEQFF. This chain joins TRBV28 and TRBJ2-1; D might be TRBD2 (6 bases). The CDR3 totals 16 residues. Germline CDR1 MDHEN, CDR2 SYDVKM. V was cut by 7 bases and J by 2 bases, with 18 bases left in between. Full variable domain (remainder filled in from reference TRBV28 and TRBJ2-1): DVKVTQSSRYLVKRTGEKVFLECVQDMDHENMFWYRQDPGLGLRLIYFSYDVKMKEKGDIPEGYSVSREKKERFSLILESASTNQTSMYLCASKREAGTPYNEQFFGPGTRLTVL.

This chain connects TRBV30 to TRBJ1-4; D call uncertain. V was trimmed by 4 bases and J by 2 bases, leaving 11 bases between them. The germline CDR1 and CDR2 sequences are GTSNPN and SVGIG (reference sequence). The CDR3 has 14 residues. The CDR3 DNA reads TGTGCCTGGAACTCTAGAAACACTAATGAAAAACTGTTTTTT. Its protein product is CAWNSRNTNEKLFF.

V gene TRBV7-8 combines with J gene TRBJ1-2; TRBD1 is a possible D gene (5 bases). Deletions cut 1 base from V and 4 bases from J, with 19 bases between. The germline CDR1 and CDR2 sequences are SGHVS and FQNEAQ. This CDR3 is 17 amino acids long. CDR3 protein: CASSLVGAAYPTYGYTF. The DNA for the CDR3 is TGTGCCAGCAGCTTAGTTGGGGCTGCCTATCCAACCTATGGCTACACCTTC.

On this clone itself: Other DNA sequences from this sample encode an identical CDR3 as well. J is TRBJ2-1 and V is TRBV30; D call uncertain. CDR1 is GTSNPN, CDR2 SVGIG, per germline (reference sequence). This CDR3 is built from 12 residues. Trimming removed 4 bases at V and 0 bases at J, with 4 bases between. The CDR3 bases are TGTGCCTGGACCTCCTCCTACAATGAGCAGTTCTTC. Its protein is CAWTSSYNEQFF.

The chain uses TRBV5-1 and TRBJ2-2; 8 nucleotides line up with TRBD2. CDR3 length: 15 residues. The V and J ends lost 4 bases and 1 base, in that order; junction bases with no gene match: 3. Germline V gene sequence: CDR1 SGHRS, CDR2 YFSETQ. The CDR3 DNA reads as TGCGCCAGCAGCCAACTAGCGGAGAACACCGGGGAGCTGTTTTTT. It yields the protein CASSQLAENTGELFF. The whole variable domain, remainder taken from reference TRBV5-1 and TRBJ2-2, is KAGVTQTPRYLIKTRGQQVTLSCSPISGHRSVSWYQQTPGQGLQFLFEYFSETQRNKGNFPGRFSGRQFSNSRSEMNVSTLELGDSALYLCASSQLAENTGELFFGEGSRLTVL.

The chain recombines TRBV2 with TRBJ2-5, with 7 bases identical to TRBD1. This CDR3 comprises 13 residues. V shed 7 bases and J 6 bases; nucleotides not matched to a gene: 8. The germline V gene encodes CDR1 SNHLY and CDR2 FYNNEI. The CDR3 DNA is TGTGCCAGCACAGGACAGGTGGGGAAGACCCAGTACTTC. Translating it yields CASTGQVGKTQYF.

The rearrangement joins TRBV5-6 to TRBJ1-1; D is perhaps TRBD1 (6 bases). CDR3 length: 17 amino acids. V lost 1 base and J lost 0, with 16 bases in between. The germline gives CDR1 SGHDT, CDR2 YYEEEE. The CDR3 protein is CASSLIKLGGMNTEAFF. CDR3 coding DNA: TGTGCCAGCAGCTTGATTAAGTTAGGGGGAATGAACACTGAAGCTTTCTTT.

The chain carries TRBV6-5 and TRBJ1-6, with D perhaps matching TRBD1 (6 bases). Germline CDR1 and CDR2: MNHEY and SVGAGI. The CDR3 contains 16 residues. Trimming shortened V by 0 bases and J by 7 bases, and 13 bases separated the two germline ends. CDR3 sequence reads: CASSYSGAGWNSPLHF. In DNA, the CDR3 is TGTGCCAGCAGTTACTCGGGGGCAGGGTGGAATTCACCCCTCCACTTT.

V gene TRBV10-3 combines with J gene TRBJ2-7, with D maybe TRBD2 (6 bases). Trimming removed 7 bases from V and 5 bases from J, with 12 bases in between. Looked up from germline, CDR1 is ENHRY and CDR2 is SYGVKD. The CDR3 sequence is 12 residues long. The CDR3 here is CAINSGLDEQYF. Written as DNA, the CDR3 is TGTGCCATCAATAGCGGCCTCGACGAGCAGTACTTC.

The chain carries TRBV9 and TRBJ2-5; 10 bases map to TRBD2. Germline V gives CDR1 SGDLS, CDR2 YYNGEE. This CDR3 spans 16 amino acids. The ends lost 0 bases at V and 2 bases at J; junction bases unmatched: 4. The CDR3 nucleotides read TGTGCCAGCAGCGTAGGAGGACTAGCGGTTCAAGAGACCCAGTACTTC. Protein sequence: CASSVGGLAVQETQYF.

V usage is TRBV4-1 and J usage is TRBJ1-2; D unclear. Germline V lookup: CDR1 MGHRA, CDR2 YSYEKL. The CDR3 covers 15 residues. Trimming took 3 bases from V and 3 from J, leaving 14 bases between them. In DNA form, the CDR3 reads TGCGCCAGCAGCCAGGGTGAGGGTACCTACTATGGCTACACCTTC. Its protein is CASSQGEGTYYGYTF.

This chain joins TRBV27 and TRBJ2-5; 11 bases line up with TRBD2. V trimming: 2 bases; J trimming: 1 base; junction bases outside the gene matches: 0. Germline V gene data show CDR1 as MNHEY and CDR2 as SMNVEV (reference sequence). CDR3 length: 15 residues. The CDR3 here is CASSLLAGGQETQYF. The CDR3 nucleotides read TGTGCCAGCAGTTTACTAGCGGGGGGCCAAGAGACCCAGTACTTC.

The chain joins TRBV9 to TRBJ2-1; 7 nucleotides match TRBD2. The CDR3 loop spans 15 amino acids. Losses at the gene ends were 0 bases for V and 7 bases for J; bases not matched to a gene: 7. In germline, CDR1 is SGDLS, CDR2 YYNGEE. CDR3 sequence (DNA): TGTGCCAGCAGCGTAGGCGGGAGTGGATGGAATGAGCAGTTCTTC. Its translation is CASSVGGSGWNEQFF.